This TCR beta chain was captured in a study of T cell responses to AZD1222 COVID-19 vaccine. Regarding the study as a whole: Nearly half of spike-specific TCRs reportedly target unmutated variant regions. Just a handful of AZD1222 recipients tested seropositive at baseline. There were repertoire samples only from the period after the peak T cell response.

The V segment lost 1 base and the J segment 8 bases; nucleotides outside the gene matches: 3. The CDR3 length is 13 residues. Comments on this clone: Its antigen remains unidentified.

The repertoire was sequenced with immunoSEQ multiplex PCR; TCRdb's copy has only in-frame clones and lacks some. The data contain 200,000 to 250,000 clones, 93% of them singletons. This TCR came from an adult in good health. Specimen: peripheral blood, collected on day 0 of MenACWY control vaccination. The chain is built from TRBV12-3 or TRBV12-4 and TRBJ1-1; 8 nucleotides match TRBD1. CDR3 residues: CASSLVGQEEAFF. The CDR3 coding sequence is TGTGCCAGCAGTTTAGTGGGACAGGAAGAAGCTTTCTTT.